This TCR beta chain derives from a study of chemoradiotherapy in HPV16-positive cancers. Broader study findings: For HPV16-positive patients, expanding HPV-responsive T cells associated with longer recurrence-free survival. Non-HPV-specific T cells did not expand in tumors during treatment, whereas candidate HPV-specific clones and E7-related motifs did.

The V segment lost 2 bases and the J segment 0 bases; nucleotides outside the gene matches: 14. The CDR3 spans 19 residues. Per the germline V gene, CDR1 is SGHAT and CDR2 is FQNNGV. Sequenced by immunoSEQ multiplex PCR; TCRdb stores in-frame clones only, minus some. In the table there are under 10,000 clones, approximately 88% of which are singletons. As regards this clone: As yet, its antigen is unknown.

The material sequenced was blood, taken from a patient who underwent chemoradiotherapy. The TCR sequence derives from a human donor with HPV-associated anogenital cancer. The rearrangement uses TRBV11-2 and TRBJ2-5; 8 nucleotides align to TRBD2. CDR3 sequence: CASSLIGGEGGGYQETQYF. Here the CDR3 DNA reads TGTGCCAGCAGCTTAATCGGCGGAGAGGGCGGGGGGTACCAAGAGACCCAGTACTTC.